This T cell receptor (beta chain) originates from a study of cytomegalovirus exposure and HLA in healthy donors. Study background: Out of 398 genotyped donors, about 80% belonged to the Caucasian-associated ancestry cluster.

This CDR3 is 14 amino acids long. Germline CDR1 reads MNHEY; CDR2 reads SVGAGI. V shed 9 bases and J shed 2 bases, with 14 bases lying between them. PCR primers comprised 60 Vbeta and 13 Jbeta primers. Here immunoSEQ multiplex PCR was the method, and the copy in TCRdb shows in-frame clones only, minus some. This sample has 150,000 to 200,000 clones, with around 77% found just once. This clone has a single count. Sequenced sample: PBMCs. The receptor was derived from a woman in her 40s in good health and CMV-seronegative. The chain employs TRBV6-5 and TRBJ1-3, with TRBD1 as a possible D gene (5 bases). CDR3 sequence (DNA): TGTGCCAGTGGGCCTCCAGGGACTGGAAACACCATATATTTT. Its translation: CASGPPGTGNTIYF.